This TCR beta chain was captured in a study of shared T cell receptors in the human thymus. This CDR3 has 14 amino acids. Germline values: CDR1 SNHLY, CDR2 FYNNEI. Deletions cut 7 bases from V and 4 bases from J, with 15 bases between. This table comes from immunoSEQ multiplex PCR, and its TCRdb copy is limited to in-frame clones, with some not included. The sample holds some 700,000 clones, over 75% seen once. Separately, the same data were catalogued under a study of human thymus T cells. That paper states: Reports from related research described highly overlapping thymic repertoires among unrelated individuals.

Sample: thymocytes. The V and J genes are TRBV2 and TRBJ2-3; D is possibly TRBD2 (6 bases). This sequence was found in a girl under three years old with a congenital heart defect. CDR3 in amino acids: CASTRGGGADTQYF. The CDR3 DNA is TGTGCCAGCACGCGGGGCGGTGGGGCAGATACGCAGTATTTT.